The 21 T cell receptor beta chains in this list originate from one sample, sequenced in a study of PD-1 blockade in classical Hodgkin lymphoma. Assay: immunoSEQ multiplex PCR; the TCRdb copy retains only in-frame clones and omits some. There are about 4,800 clones in the sample; around three quarters occur only once, and roughly 3.6% lies in the top ten. Time point noted: cycle 4 day 1 (C4D1), after 5 to 7 weeks of nivolumab. Every patient experienced relapse after autologous stem cell transplantation, and brentuximab vedotin exposure varied. Magnetic negative selection was used to purify CD4+ T cells from thawed PBMCs. The source material was CD4+ T cells from blood, sampled before the fourth cycle of nivolumab. The receptors derive from a human donor with classical Hodgkin lymphoma.

In DNA, the CDR3 is TGTGCCAGCAGCTTACCGAAAGGGGGTCCCAACTATGGCTACACCTTC. This gives the protein CASSLPKGGPNYGYTF. This chain joins TRBV7-3 and TRBJ1-2, with D tentatively TRBD1 (6 bases). Trimming took 2 bases from V and 2 from J, leaving 15 bases between them. From germline, CDR1 is SGHTA and CDR2 FQGTGA. This CDR3 comprises 16 residues.

The chain uses TRBV28 and TRBJ1-4; no firm D call. The CDR3 has 14 residues. Germline-derived CDR1 and CDR2 are MDHEN and SYDVKM. V lost 4 bases to trimming and J lost 6 bases, with 12 bases between them. Written as DNA, the CDR3 is TGTGCCAGCAGTTATGGTGGTGGTTATGAAAAACTGTTTTTT. This encodes CASSYGGGYEKLFF.

The chain has TRBV7-5 and TRBJ1-1. TRBV7-5 counts as a pseudogene. The CDR3 totals 17 residues. In DNA form, the CDR3 reads TGTGCCAGAAAGAAGGTCGCCGGCTACCCGATGGGCACTGAAGCTTTCTTT. Encoded protein: CARKKVAGYPMGTEAFF.

The chain joins TRBV7-8 to TRBJ1-2, with D possibly matching TRBD1 (5 bases). The CDR3 sequence is 13 residues long. In germline, CDR1 is SGHVS, CDR2 FQNEAQ. V was cut by 5 bases and J by 4 bases, with 11 bases left in between. The CDR3 is CASSPRGVYGYTF. CDR3 sequence (DNA): TGTGCCAGCAGCCCGAGAGGGGTCTATGGCTACACCTTC. The entire variable domain, with the rest obtained from reference TRBV7-8 and TRBJ1-2, is as follows: GAGVSQSPRYKVAKRGQDVALRCDPISGHVSLFWYQQALGQGPEFLTYFQNEAQLDKSGLPSDRFFAERPEGSVSTLKIQRTQQEDSAVYLCASSPRGVYGYTFGSGTRLTVV.

In this sample, this clone turned up once. CDR3 nucleotide sequence: TGTGCCTGGAGAAAACCCCTAGCGGGGGGGCATGGGGCCAACGTCCTGACTTTC. As protein: CAWRKPLAGGHGANVLTF. V usage is TRBV30 and J usage is TRBJ2-6; 12 bases are a match to TRBD2. The ends lost 3 bases at V and 3 bases at J; junction bases unmatched: 9. Germline CDR1 GTSNPN, CDR2 SVGIG (reference sequence). The CDR3 runs to 18 residues.

The chain is built from TRBV10-3 and TRBJ2-7; TRBD2 matches at 9 bases. The CDR3 is 15 residues long. Per germline, CDR1 ENHRY and CDR2 SYGVKD. Trimming cost V 7 bases and J 3 bases; bases outside gene matches: 10. The CDR3 bases are TGTGCCATCACTCCGGGTAGCGGGGGAATCTACGAGCAGTACTTC. This translates into CAITPGSGGIYEQYF.

The gene calls are TRBV27 and TRBJ1-2, with a tentative D call TRBD1 (5 bases). V shed 6 bases and J shed 1 base, with 15 bases lying between them. CDR1 is MNHEY and CDR2 is SMNVEV in the germline V gene (reference sequence). This CDR3 contains 15 residues. CDR3 amino acids: CASRLDRRSNYGYTF. The CDR3 nucleotides are TGTGCCAGCAGACTTGACAGAAGAAGTAACTATGGCTACACCTTC.

This clone was seen once. For the CDR3, the DNA is TGTGCCAGCAGTTTGCCTACTAATGAAAAACTGTTTTTT. As protein: CASSLPTNEKLFF. The chain carries TRBV28 and TRBJ1-4; D not certain. Germline assignment: CDR1 MDHEN and CDR2 SYDVKM. The V end was cut by 3 bases, the J end by 2 bases, with 4 bases between. The CDR3 covers 13 residues.

The chain carries TRBV5-1 and TRBJ2-3; no clear D. CDR3 length: 14 residues. CDR1 SGHRS and CDR2 YFSETQ come from the germline V gene. Trimming left V 0 bases short and J 0 bases short, with 5 bases between. CDR3 protein: CASSLGTSTDTQYF. The CDR3, as DNA: TGCGCCAGCAGCTTGGGTACGAGCACAGATACGCAGTATTTT.

The chain employs TRBV5-1 and TRBJ2-1; 12 bases align to TRBD2. J was trimmed by 4 bases and V by 0 bases; bases with no gene match: 2. The CDR3 has 16 amino acids. Germline V lookup: CDR1 SGHRS, CDR2 YFSETQ. The DNA for the CDR3 is TGCGCCAGCAGCTTGGACACTAGCGGGGGGTACAATGAGCAGTTCTTC. Amino acids: CASSLDTSGGYNEQFF.

The chain recombines TRBV6-5 with TRBJ1-3, with 7 bases aligning to TRBD1. J gave up 9 bases and V 5 bases, and 1 base lay outside the gene matches. Per germline, CDR1 MNHEY and CDR2 SVGAGI. This CDR3 region has 11 residues. The CDR3 sequence: CASSPGGTIYF. The DNA for the CDR3 is TGTGCCAGCAGTCCAGGGGGCACCATATATTTT.

This clone has only a few counts. J is TRBJ1-4 and V is TRBV4-3, with D unresolved. V was pared by 2 bases and J by 5 bases, with 12 bases between. CDR3 size: 15 residues. CDR1 is LGHNA and CDR2 is YSLEER in the germline V gene. The CDR3 sequence: CASSQQSRENEKLFF. For the CDR3, the DNA is TGCGCCAGCAGCCAACAGTCCCGAGAAAATGAAAAACTGTTTTTT.

The chain is built from TRBV11-3 and TRBJ1-1; D ambiguous. This CDR3 is 13 amino acids long. V shed 1 base and J shed 8 bases, with 11 bases lying between them. The germline gives CDR1 SGHNT, CDR2 YENEEA. The CDR3 here is CASSLAADQEAFF. In DNA, the CDR3 is TGTGCCAGCAGCTTAGCGGCGGATCAGGAAGCTTTCTTT.

The CDR3 DNA is TGTGCCAGCAGCTTAGTGCCGGGACAGGGGGATTCACCCCTCCACTTT. It codes for CASSLVPGQGDSPLHF. The J gene is TRBJ1-6, the V gene TRBV7-2; 11 nucleotides agree with TRBD1. The V gene end was trimmed by 1 base and the J gene end by 8 bases; junction bases not matched to a gene: 4. CDR3 length: 16 amino acids. Germline-derived CDR1 and CDR2 are SGHTA and FQGNSA.

CDR3: CASSYAPGQSGKLFF. CDR3 nucleotide sequence: TGTGCCAGCAGTTACGCGCCGGGACAGAGTGGAAAACTGTTTTTT. V gene TRBV6-5 combines with J gene TRBJ1-4; TRBD1 agrees at 7 bases. V trimming: 2 bases; J trimming: 10 bases; junction bases outside the gene matches: 10. CDR3 length: 15 residues. The germline gives CDR1 MNHEY, CDR2 SVGAGI.

This clone was recorded once. The V and J genes are TRBV2 and TRBJ1-2; possible D gene TRBD1, 5 bases. CDR3 length: 13 residues. The V end lost 4 bases, the J end lost 5 bases, and 11 bases lay between the germline ends. Germline CDR1 and CDR2: SNHLY and FYNNEI. CDR3: CASSVAGNYGYTF. As DNA, the CDR3 is TGTGCCAGCAGTGTGGCAGGGAATTATGGCTACACCTTC.

The chain combines TRBV4-1 with TRBJ1-1; no definite D call. Germline-derived CDR1 and CDR2 are MGHRA and YSYEKL. The CDR3 runs 14 residues. The ends were cut back, 1 base at V and 1 base at J, with 7 bases in the middle. CDR3: CASSQVRANTEAFF. CDR3 DNA sequence: TGCGCCAGCAGCCAAGTGAGAGCGAACACTGAAGCTTTCTTT.

To note about this clone: A junction boundary mismatches the germline segment, possibly from a read error. V gene TRBV4-2 combines with J gene TRBJ2-3, with D unresolved. Per the germline V gene, CDR1 is LGHNA and CDR2 is YNFKEQ. The CDR3 contains 8 residues. The CDR3 DNA follows: TGTGCCAGCACGGTCCCCTTTTTT. This sequence encodes CASTVPFF.

V gene TRBV7-6 combines with J gene TRBJ1-4, with D possibly matching TRBD1 (5 bases). V gave up 1 base and J gave up 3 bases, with 9 bases separating them. The CDR3 sequence is 15 residues long. Germline values: CDR1 SGHVS, CDR2 FNYEAQ. The DNA of the CDR3 is TGTGCCAGCAGCTTAGTGGGGCAGGCTAATGAAAAACTGTTTTTT. Protein: CASSLVGQANEKLFF. Full variable domain (remainder filled in from reference TRBV7-6 and TRBJ1-4): GAGVSQSPRYKVTKRGQDVALRCDPISGHVSLYWYRQALGQGPEFLTYFNYEAQQDKSGLPNDRFSAERPEGSISTLTIQRTEQRDSAMYRCASSLVGQANEKLFFGSGTQLSVL.

The V gene is TRBV29-1, the J gene TRBJ1-6, with TRBD1 matching 7 bases. From germline, CDR1 is SQVTM and CDR2 ANQGSEA. The CDR3 covers 17 residues. J was trimmed by 5 bases and V by 3 bases; bases with no gene match: 13. This CDR3 is CSVDAQGDPPNNSPLHF. Written as DNA, the CDR3 is TGCAGCGTTGATGCGCAGGGGGATCCGCCTAATAATTCACCCCTCCACTTT.

This chain uses TRBV7-7 with TRBJ2-1, with D unclear. Germline CDR1 and CDR2: SSHAT and FNYEAQ (reference sequence). Trimming stripped 5 bases from V and 10 bases from J, with 12 bases between. This CDR3 region has 12 residues. DNA of the CDR3: TGTGCCAGCAGCCAGTCAGAAGGGGAGCAGTTCTTC. Encoded protein: CASSQSEGEQFF.